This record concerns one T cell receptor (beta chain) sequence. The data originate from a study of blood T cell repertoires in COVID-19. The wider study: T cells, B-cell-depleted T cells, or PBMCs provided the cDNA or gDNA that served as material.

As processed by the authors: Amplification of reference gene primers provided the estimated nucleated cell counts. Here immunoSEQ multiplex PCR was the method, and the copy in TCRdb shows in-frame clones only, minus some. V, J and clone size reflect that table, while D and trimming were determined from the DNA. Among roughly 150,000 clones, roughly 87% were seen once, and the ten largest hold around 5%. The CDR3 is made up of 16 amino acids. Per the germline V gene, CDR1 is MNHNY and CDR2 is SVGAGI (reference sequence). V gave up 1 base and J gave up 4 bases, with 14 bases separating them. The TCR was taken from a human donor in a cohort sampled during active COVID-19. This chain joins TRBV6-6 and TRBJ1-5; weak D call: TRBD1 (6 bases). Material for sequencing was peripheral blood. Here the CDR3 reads CASSYWGPQGNQPQHF. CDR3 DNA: TGTGCCAGCAGTTACTGGGGTCCCCAGGGGAATCAGCCCCAGCATTTT.